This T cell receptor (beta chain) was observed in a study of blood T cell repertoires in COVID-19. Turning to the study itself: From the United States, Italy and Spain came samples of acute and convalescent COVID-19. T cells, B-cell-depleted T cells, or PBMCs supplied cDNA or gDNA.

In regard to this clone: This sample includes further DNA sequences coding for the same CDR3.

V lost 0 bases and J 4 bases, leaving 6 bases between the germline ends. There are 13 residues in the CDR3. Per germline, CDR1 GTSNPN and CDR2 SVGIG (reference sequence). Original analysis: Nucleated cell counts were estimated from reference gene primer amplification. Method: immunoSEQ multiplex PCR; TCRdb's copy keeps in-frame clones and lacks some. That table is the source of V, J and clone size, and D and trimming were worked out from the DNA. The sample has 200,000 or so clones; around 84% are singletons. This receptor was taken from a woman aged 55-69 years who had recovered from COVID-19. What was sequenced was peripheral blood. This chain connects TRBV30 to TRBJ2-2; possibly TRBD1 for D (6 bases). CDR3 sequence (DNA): TGTGCCTGGAGTGTAGGGGGCACCGGGGAGCTGTTTTTT. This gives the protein CAWSVGGTGELFF.